Each of the 32 T cell receptor beta chains below was sequenced from the same sample in a study of cytomegalovirus exposure and HLA in healthy donors. Data came from immunoSEQ multiplex PCR; TCRdb stores just in-frame clones and leaves some out. The sample lists 120,000 or so clones, 70% to 90% occurring once. Specimen: PBMCs. The receptor source for this set is a woman in her twenties or thirties in good health and CMV-seropositive.

This clone was seen once. The chain recombines TRBV30 with TRBJ1-1; D gene unclear. The CDR3 length is 12 residues. The germline CDR1 and CDR2 sequences are GTSNPN and SVGIG (reference sequence). V shed 2 bases and J shed 5 bases, with 9 bases lying between them. The CDR3 DNA reads TGTGCCTGGAGTACCGGAGGAACTGAAGCTTTCTTT. Translated: CAWSTGGTEAFF.

The J gene is TRBJ1-4, the V gene TRBV2; tentative D call: TRBD1 (6 bases). CDR3 size: 17 residues. V was shortened by 11 bases and J by 0 bases, with 22 bases between the two germline ends. The V gene's germline CDR1 is SNHLY and CDR2 FYNNEI. CDR3 loop: CAQRGKGGAATNEKLFF. CDR3 nucleotide sequence: TGTGCCCAGCGGGGAAAAGGGGGGGCTGCAACTAATGAAAAACTGTTTTTT.

The chain carries TRBV6-4 and TRBJ2-1; the D gene is possibly TRBD1 (5 bases). Germline V gene data show CDR1 as MRHNA and CDR2 as SNTAGT. With 0 bases removed from V and 9 bases from J, the gap between germline ends came to 12 bases. The CDR3 is 14 residues long. The CDR3 sequence: CASSDSPGSGEQFF. In DNA form, the CDR3 reads TGTGCCAGCAGTGACTCCCCAGGGTCGGGTGAGCAGTTCTTC.

This clone was picked up a small number of times. The V gene is TRBV13, the J gene TRBJ1-1; TRBD1 might be the D (6 bases). This CDR3 comprises 14 residues. The V gene's germline CDR1 is PRHDT and CDR2 FYEKMQ (reference sequence). V lost 6 bases and J 1 base, leaving 12 bases between the germline ends. This CDR3 reads CASSLGTQNTEAFF. CDR3 DNA: TGTGCCAGCAGTCTCGGGACACAGAACACTGAAGCTTTCTTT.

The J gene is TRBJ2-7, the V gene TRBV27, with D maybe TRBD1 (6 bases). The CDR3 spans 14 residues. Germline CDR1 reads MNHEY; CDR2 reads SMNVEV (reference sequence). V was shortened by 6 bases and J by 1 base, with 13 bases between the two germline ends. The CDR3 protein is CASRSDRISYEQYF. CDR3 nucleotide sequence: TGTGCCAGCAGATCTGACAGGATATCCTACGAGCAGTACTTC.

This chain joins TRBV6-5 and TRBJ2-1; D is unresolved. With 4 bases removed from V and 3 bases from J, the gap between germline ends came to 10 bases. Germline V CDR1 and CDR2: MNHEY, SVGAGI. CDR3 size: 14 residues. CDR3 coding DNA: TGTGCCAGCAGTTCCCTCCTAAGCTACAATGAGCAGTTCTTC. This sequence encodes CASSSLLSYNEQFF.

The genes are TRBV4-2 and TRBJ2-3; D might be TRBD2 (6 bases). Germline CDR1 reads LGHNA; CDR2 reads YNFKEQ. Trimming pared 0 bases from V and 5 bases from J, leaving 18 bases between. This CDR3 has 17 residues. This CDR3 is CASSQDLEVGRGDTQYF. CDR3 DNA sequence: TGTGCCAGCAGCCAAGATTTGGAGGTTGGGCGGGGAGATACGCAGTATTTT.

The chain joins TRBV19 to TRBJ2-7; possible D gene TRBD1, 9 bases. The ends were cut back, 5 bases at V and 2 bases at J, with 16 bases in the middle. The germline gives CDR1 LNHDA, CDR2 SQIVND (reference sequence). The CDR3 is 15 residues long. The CDR3 coding sequence is TGTGCCAGTAGTCGGGGGGGACAGGGCGCCTACGAGCAGTACTTC. Translated: CASSRGGQGAYEQYF.

V and J are TRBV25-1 and TRBJ1-2, with a weak D call TRBD1 (5 bases). Trimming removed 3 bases from V and 6 bases from J, with 20 bases in between. CDR3 size: 16 residues. CDR1 is MGHDK and CDR2 is SYGVNS in the germline V gene. The CDR3 sequence is CASSDGPPREADGYTF. For the CDR3, the DNA is TGTGCCAGCAGTGATGGGCCTCCCAGGGAGGCGGATGGCTACACCTTC.

The chain couples TRBV4-1 to TRBJ2-1; TRBD2 matches 9 bases. The V and J ends lost 4 bases and 0 bases, in that order; junction bases with no gene match: 4. The CDR3 has 16 amino acids. The germline V gene encodes CDR1 MGHRA and CDR2 YSYEKL. CDR3 DNA sequence: TGCGCCAGCAGCCTACGAGCGGGGGGCTCCTACAATGAGCAGTTCTTC. This codes for CASSLRAGGSYNEQFF.

The count of this clone is one. The V gene is TRBV28, the J gene TRBJ1-2; no definite D call. The CDR3 is made up of 13 amino acids. Trimming left V 6 bases short and J 1 base short, with 9 bases between. The germline CDR1 and CDR2 sequences are MDHEN and SYDVKM. CDR3 region: CASSDGNNYGYTF. CDR3 nucleotide sequence: TGTGCCAGCAGCGACGGGAATAACTATGGCTACACCTTC.

The rearrangement links TRBV9 to TRBJ2-1, with TRBD2 identical over 9 bases. CDR3 length equals 14 residues. Per the germline V gene, CDR1 is SGDLS and CDR2 is YYNGEE. The trim removed 0 bases at V and 9 bases at J, leaving 4 bases unmatched. This chain's CDR3 is CASSVGSGRSEQFF. The CDR3 DNA follows: TGTGCCAGCAGCGTAGGTAGCGGGAGAAGTGAGCAGTTCTTC.

This clone has only one observation. V and J are TRBV10-3 and TRBJ2-7; TRBD1 agrees at 7 bases. V was pared by 11 bases and J by 4 bases, with 14 bases of the junction left unmatched. The CDR3 extends over 14 amino acids. CDR1 ENHRY and CDR2 SYGVKD come from the germline V gene. CDR3 sequence reads: CAAGPKGGGYEQYF. CDR3 DNA: TGTGCCGCTGGTCCGAAAGGGGGCGGGTACGAGCAGTACTTC.

Only one count was recorded for this clone. This chain links TRBV29-1 with TRBJ2-1, with 13 bases that match TRBD2. The junction had 8 bases not matched to a gene; V was cut back by 0 bases and J by 12 bases. Germline V gives CDR1 SQVTM, CDR2 ANQGSEA. The CDR3 loop spans 15 amino acids. CDR3 in DNA: TGCAGCGTTGAAGACACTAGCGGGAGGGCCGACGGGCAGTTCTTC. Its translation is CSVEDTSGRADGQFF.

V gene TRBV4-1 combines with J gene TRBJ1-6, with a tentative D call TRBD1 (6 bases). Per germline, CDR1 MGHRA and CDR2 YSYEKL. V lost 3 bases and J 5 bases, leaving 8 bases between the germline ends. The CDR3 consists of 14 residues. This CDR3 reads CASSQHRDNSPLHF. In DNA form, the CDR3 reads TGCGCCAGCAGCCAGCACAGGGATAATTCACCCCTCCACTTT.

J is TRBJ2-1 and V is TRBV28; the D gene is possibly TRBD1 (6 bases). The CDR3 covers 12 residues. The V gene lost 5 bases and the J gene lost 10 bases, with 12 bases spanning the gap. The germline CDR1 and CDR2 sequences are MDHEN and SYDVKM. Here the CDR3 reads CASSTRGREQFF. In DNA form, the CDR3 reads TGTGCCAGCAGTACCAGGGGTCGCGAGCAGTTCTTC.

The chain couples TRBV2 to TRBJ2-1; 11 bases align to TRBD2. The V gene's germline CDR1 is SNHLY and CDR2 FYNNEI. V dropped 10 bases and J dropped 0; count of bases not matched to a gene: 8. This CDR3 region has 16 residues. The CDR3 here is CATGLAGRSSYNEQFF. CDR3 coding DNA: TGTGCCACCGGACTAGCGGGTAGGAGCTCCTACAATGAGCAGTTCTTC.

The chain employs TRBV28 and TRBJ2-7, with 9 nucleotides matching TRBD2. This CDR3 comprises 17 residues. The ends lost 5 bases at V and 7 bases at J; junction bases unmatched: 18. Per the germline V gene, CDR1 is MDHEN and CDR2 is SYDVKM. As DNA, the CDR3 is TGTGCCAGCAGTCCAAACTACCTGACTAGCGGCATAAGGGAGCAGTACTTC. Protein: CASSPNYLTSGIREQYF.

The rearrangement joins TRBV14 to TRBJ2-5; maybe TRBD1 (6 bases). CDR3 length: 15 residues. Trimming cost V 4 bases and J 1 base, with 13 bases left between them. Germline assignment: CDR1 SGHDN and CDR2 FVKESK. CDR3 protein: CASSPRGGGQETQYF. CDR3 sequence (DNA): TGTGCCAGCAGCCCCCGTGGGGGCGGCCAAGAGACCCAGTACTTC.

V and J are TRBV14 and TRBJ2-1; tentative D call: TRBD1 (6 bases). The CDR3 loop spans 13 amino acids. CDR1 SGHDN and CDR2 FVKESK come from the germline V gene. Trimming stripped 8 bases from V and 2 bases from J, with 10 bases between. The CDR3 DNA follows: TGTGCCAGCTCCCGGACAGCCTACAATGAGCAGTTCTTC. Protein product: CASSRTAYNEQFF.

This clone was detected a few times. This chain uses TRBV28 with TRBJ2-1; D might be TRBD2 (6 bases). The CDR3 consists of 15 residues. V shed 5 bases and J shed 2 bases, with 13 bases lying between them. The germline V gene encodes CDR1 MDHEN and CDR2 SYDVKM. CDR3 nucleotide sequence: TGTGCCAGCAGTCCCTCTAGCGAGGCCTACAATGAGCAGTTCTTC. Its protein is CASSPSSEAYNEQFF.

The V call is TRBV6-1, the J call TRBJ1-6; D unresolved. The V gene's germline CDR1 is MNHNS and CDR2 SASEGT. The CDR3 runs 12 residues. Trimming cost V 4 bases and J 6 bases, with 4 bases left between them. CDR3 in amino acids: CASSAGNSPLHF. CDR3 sequence (DNA): TGTGCCAGCAGTGCCGGTAATTCACCCCTCCACTTT.

The CDR3 region is CASPKNLAGGAGEQYF. The CDR3 nucleotides are TGTGCCAGCCCCAAGAACCTAGCGGGGGGAGCGGGCGAGCAGTACTTC. The chain recombines TRBV21-1 with TRBJ2-7; the table's D call of TRBD2 was not tested on the DNA. TRBV21-1 corresponds to a pseudogene. This CDR3 region has 16 residues.

This chain connects TRBV28 to TRBJ2-5; maybe TRBD2 (5 bases). Deletions cut 0 bases from V and 2 bases from J, with 10 bases between. The length of the CDR3 is 15 residues. The germline gives CDR1 MDHEN, CDR2 SYDVKM. The CDR3 region has the DNA TGTGCCAGCAGTTTATGGGTTGGAGGACAAGAGACCCAGTACTTC. Translated: CASSLWVGGQETQYF. Drawing the rest from reference TRBV28 and TRBJ2-5, the complete variable domain is DVKVTQSSRYLVKRTGEKVFLECVQDMDHENMFWYRQDPGLGLRLIYFSYDVKMKEKGDIPEGYSVSREKKERFSLILESASTNQTSMYLCASSLWVGGQETQYFGPGTRLLVL.

V gene TRBV5-6 combines with J gene TRBJ2-5, with 8 bases that match TRBD2. CDR3 length equals 18 residues. Trimming cost V 0 bases and J 5 bases; bases outside gene matches: 15. CDR1 and CDR2 (germline): SGHDT, YYEEEE. CDR3 sequence reads: CASSLGVSGVPYGETQYF. DNA of the CDR3: TGTGCCAGCAGCTTGGGGGTTAGCGGGGTTCCTTACGGCGAGACCCAGTACTTC.

This chain uses TRBV5-1 with TRBJ2-5, with 7 bases fitting TRBD2. This CDR3 has 15 amino acids. Per germline, CDR1 SGHRS and CDR2 YFSETQ. Losses at the gene ends were 4 bases for V and 1 base for J; bases not matched to a gene: 7. The CDR3 loop is CASSPRSSGQETQYF. CDR3 bases: TGCGCCAGCAGCCCTCGGTCTAGCGGCCAAGAGACCCAGTACTTC.

The CDR3 here is CASSQQGVDTEAFF. The CDR3 DNA follows: TGTGCCAGCAGCCAACAGGGGGTTGACACTGAAGCTTTCTTT. This rearrangement joins TRBV11-3 to TRBJ1-1; the match to TRBD1 covers 8 bases. This CDR3 region has 14 residues. V dropped 5 bases and J dropped 3; count of bases not matched to a gene: 5. The germline gives CDR1 SGHNT, CDR2 YENEEA.

The chain combines TRBV27 with TRBJ2-2; D gene uncertain. Deletions cut 1 base from V and 0 bases from J, with 3 bases between. Germline loops: CDR1 MNHEY, CDR2 SMNVEV (reference sequence). The CDR3 runs to 14 residues. CDR3: CASSLLTNTGELFF. In nucleotides, the CDR3 is TGTGCCAGCAGTTTATTAACGAACACCGGGGAGCTGTTTTTT.

In its sample, this clone was seen once. This rearrangement joins TRBV15 to TRBJ1-5; perhaps TRBD1 as D (6 bases). V was cut by 1 base and J by 4 bases, with 11 bases left in between. This CDR3 region has 15 residues. The germline CDR1 and CDR2 sequences are LNHNV and YYDKDF (reference sequence). Written as DNA, the CDR3 is TGTGCCACCAGCAGAGCCGGACAGAAAAATCAGCCCCAGCATTTT. This gives the protein CATSRAGQKNQPQHF.

The chain recombines TRBV5-1 with TRBJ2-3; TRBD2 aligns across 10 bases. After removal of 3 bases from V and 0 bases from J, the junction contained 13 bases not matched to a gene. The CDR3 has 19 amino acids. Germline V lookup: CDR1 SGHRS, CDR2 YFSETQ. CDR3 sequence (DNA): TGCGCCAGCAGCTCCGGGTTAGCGGGGGGCCACACTAGCACAGATACGCAGTATTTT. It translates to CASSSGLAGGHTSTDTQYF.

In this sample, this clone turned up once. This sequence joins TRBV7-2 and TRBJ2-5; D might be TRBD2 (6 bases). V shed 2 bases and J shed 7 bases, with 17 bases lying between them. CDR3 size: 15 residues. Looked up from germline, CDR1 is SGHTA and CDR2 is FQGNSA. The CDR3 DNA follows: TGTGCCAGCAGCTTATTGCGGGGCCTTGTTGGGACCCAGTACTTC. This encodes CASSLLRGLVGTQYF.

The chain employs TRBV4-2 and TRBJ2-3, with 9 bases matching TRBD2. The germline gives CDR1 LGHNA, CDR2 YNFKEQ. The length of the CDR3 is 16 residues. The V segment lost 0 bases and the J segment 4 bases; nucleotides outside the gene matches: 5. The CDR3 sequence: CASSQDAGGPSDTQYF. As DNA, the CDR3 is TGTGCCAGCAGCCAAGATGCGGGAGGGCCGTCAGATACGCAGTATTTT.